This T cell receptor beta chain was obtained from a study of blood T cell repertoires in COVID-19. At the level of the study: Samples came from the United States, Italy and Spain, spanning acute and convalescent COVID-19. The analysed material was cDNA or gDNA that came from T cells, B-cell-depleted T cells, or PBMCs.

The authors' processing: Researchers report that nucleated cell counts were estimated from reference gene primer amplification. Generated by immunoSEQ multiplex PCR, the TCRdb table keeps only in-frame clones and is missing some. The DNA gave D and trimming, while V, J and clone size come from that table. The sample holds about 16,000 clones, roughly nine tenths seen once. Trimming took 4 bases from V and 0 from J; bases not matched to a gene: 4. This CDR3 has 15 residues. Germline V gene sequence: CDR1 MNHEY, CDR2 SVGAGI. The gene calls are TRBV6-5 and TRBJ2-7; 9 nucleotides align to TRBD1. The source is a woman of 80 years or more with COVID-19, enrolled during active disease. The sample consisted of peripheral blood. The CDR3 region is CASSSGQGSSYEQYF. As DNA, the CDR3 is TGTGCCAGCAGTTCTGGACAGGGGAGCTCCTACGAGCAGTACTTC.